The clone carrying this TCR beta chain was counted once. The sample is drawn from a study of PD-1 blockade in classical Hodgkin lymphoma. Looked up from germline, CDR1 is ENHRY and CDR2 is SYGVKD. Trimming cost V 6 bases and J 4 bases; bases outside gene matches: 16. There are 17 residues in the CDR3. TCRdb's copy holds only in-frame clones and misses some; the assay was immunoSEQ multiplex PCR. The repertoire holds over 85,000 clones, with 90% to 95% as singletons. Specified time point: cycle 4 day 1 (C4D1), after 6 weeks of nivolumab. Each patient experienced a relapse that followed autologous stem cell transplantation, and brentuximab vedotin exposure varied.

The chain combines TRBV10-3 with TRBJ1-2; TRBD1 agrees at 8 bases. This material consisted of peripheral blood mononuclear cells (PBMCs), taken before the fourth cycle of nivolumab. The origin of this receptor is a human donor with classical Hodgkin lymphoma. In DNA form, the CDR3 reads TGTGCCATCAGGCAGGGACAGGAGGCTCGGTCCCGCTATGGCTACACCTTC. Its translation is CAIRQGQEARSRYGYTF.